This T cell receptor beta chain was captured by sequencing in a study of T cell repertoires in cytomegalovirus infection. General observations from the study: Predominance within the ex vivo response was attributable to HLA-C-restricted CMV-specific TCR beta clonotypes.

Between the trimmed V and J ends, which lost 1 base and 6 bases, there was a span of 10 bases. Per germline, CDR1 SEHNR and CDR2 FQNEAQ (reference sequence). This CDR3 comprises 14 residues. A word on this clonotype: Antigen unknown.

Each CDR3 protein is one row after TCRdb ran MiXCR on the reads. Of under 300,000 distinct CDR3 sequences detected, roughly an eighth appear once; the ten largest clones hold 1.5% to 2%. The clonotype was recovered from a human donor in good health (CMV status not recorded). Some clones in this sample may be carry-over from other donors' samples. The sequenced sample consisted of PBMCs. V gene TRBV7-9 combines with J gene TRBJ2-1; maybe TRBD1 (5 bases). CDR3 region: CASSLDGQGNEQFF. CDR3 coding DNA: TGTGCCAGCAGCTTAGATGGGCAGGGCAATGAGCAGTTCTTC.